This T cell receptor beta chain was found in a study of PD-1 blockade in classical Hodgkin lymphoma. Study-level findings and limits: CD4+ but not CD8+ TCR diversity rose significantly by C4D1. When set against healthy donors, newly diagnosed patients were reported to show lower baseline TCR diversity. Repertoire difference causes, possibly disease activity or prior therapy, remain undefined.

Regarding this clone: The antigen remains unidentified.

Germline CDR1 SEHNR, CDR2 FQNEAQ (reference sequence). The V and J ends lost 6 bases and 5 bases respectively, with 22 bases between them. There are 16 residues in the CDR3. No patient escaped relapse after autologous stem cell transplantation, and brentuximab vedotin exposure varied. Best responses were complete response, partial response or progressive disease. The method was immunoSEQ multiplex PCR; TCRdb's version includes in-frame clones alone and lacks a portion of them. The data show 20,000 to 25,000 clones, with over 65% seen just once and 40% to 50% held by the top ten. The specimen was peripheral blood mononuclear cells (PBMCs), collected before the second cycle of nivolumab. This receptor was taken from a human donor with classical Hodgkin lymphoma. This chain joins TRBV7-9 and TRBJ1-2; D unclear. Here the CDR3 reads CASSLRNLEVLYGYTF. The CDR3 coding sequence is TGTGCCAGCAGTCTACGAAATCTAGAGGTTCTTTATGGCTACACCTTC.